The 5 T cell receptor beta chains listed next were all sequenced from one sample in a study of blood T cell repertoires in COVID-19. Sequenced by immunoSEQ multiplex PCR; TCRdb stores in-frame clones only, minus some. The table records roughly 570,000 clones, roughly nine tenths of them present only once. Material: peripheral blood. Source of these receptors: a woman aged 50 to 65 with COVID-19, enrolled during active disease.

This clone was recorded once. The CDR3 sequence is CASSFLQGVRYEQYF. DNA of the CDR3: TGCGCCAGCAGCTTTCTACAGGGGGTTAGGTACGAGCAGTACTTC. V gene TRBV5-1 combines with J gene TRBJ2-7; 8 bases agree with TRBD1. This CDR3 spans 15 amino acids. The germline V gene has CDR1 SGHRS and CDR2 YFSETQ. V gave up 2 bases and J gave up 4 bases; unmatched junction bases: 8. Full variable domain (rest looked up from reference TRBV5-1 and TRBJ2-7): KAGVTQTPRYLIKTRGQQVTLSCSPISGHRSVSWYQQTPGQGLQFLFEYFSETQRNKGNFPGRFSGRQFSNSRSEMNVSTLELGDSALYLCASSFLQGVRYEQYFGPGTRLTVT.

Concerning this clone itself: One end of the junction fails to match germline, which may point to a read error. The chain combines TRBV10-2 with TRBJ1-3; tentatively, D is TRBD1 (5 bases). The CDR3 is 14 amino acids. Germline V gene data show CDR1 as WSHSY and CDR2 as SAAADI. CDR3 residues: CASNEGLPGNTIYF. The CDR3 DNA sequence: TGCGCCAGCAATGAGGGGCTGCCTGGAAACACCATATATTTT.

This chain uses TRBV6-5 with TRBJ1-2; TRBD1 matches 7 bases. CDR1 and CDR2 (germline): MNHEY, SVGAGI. The trim removed 7 bases at V and 3 bases at J, leaving 11 bases unmatched. This CDR3 comprises 15 residues. This chain's CDR3 is CASIFTGERHYGYTF. The CDR3 DNA is TGTGCCAGCATTTTTACAGGGGAACGACACTATGGCTACACCTTC.

This chain connects TRBV3-1 (or the pseudogene TRBV3-2) to TRBJ1-1, with D perhaps TRBD1 (5 bases). V gave up 6 bases and J gave up 2 bases, with 13 bases separating them. The CDR3 covers 14 residues. In germline, CDR1 is LGHDT, CDR2 YNNKEL (reference sequence). The CDR3 spells CASSRAGGNTEAFF. The CDR3 DNA reads TGTGCCAGCAGTAGGGCCGGGGGAAACACTGAAGCTTTCTTT.

This clone has only one observation. The genes are TRBV3-1 (or the pseudogene TRBV3-2) and TRBJ1-2, with a possible D match to TRBD1 (6 bases). Per germline, CDR1 LGHDT and CDR2 YNNKEL (reference sequence). V lost 7 bases and J lost 8, with 17 bases in between. The CDR3 length is 13 residues. The CDR3 is CASTPTGYWGYTF. The CDR3 coding sequence is TGTGCCAGCACCCCCACAGGGTACTGGGGCTACACCTTC.